This T cell receptor beta chain was documented in a study of blood T cell repertoires in COVID-19. Profiled with immunoSEQ multiplex PCR; TCRdb holds only in-frame clones, not every one. Of hundreds of thousands of clones listed, about nine tenths are singletons. With 0 bases removed from V and 1 base from J, the gap between germline ends came to 16 bases. The CDR3 runs to 18 residues. Germline CDR1 and CDR2: SGHVS and FQNEAQ. This TCR was sampled from a woman in her twenties or thirties with COVID-19, enrolled during active disease. This chain connects TRBV7-8 to TRBJ1-5; D might be TRBD1 (6 bases). Sequencing was done on a sample of peripheral blood. In DNA form, the CDR3 reads TGTGCCAGCAGCTTAGCTATGGGGGCGGCCAGGAGCAATCAGCCCCAGCATTTT. It translates to CASSLAMGAARSNQPQHF. Combining the CDR3 with reference TRBV7-8 and TRBJ1-5 gives the whole variable domain GAGVSQSPRYKVAKRGQDVALRCDPISGHVSLFWYQQALGQGPEFLTYFQNEAQLDKSGLPSDRFFAERPEGSVSTLKIQRTQQEDSAVYLCASSLAMGAARSNQPQHFGDGTRLSIL.